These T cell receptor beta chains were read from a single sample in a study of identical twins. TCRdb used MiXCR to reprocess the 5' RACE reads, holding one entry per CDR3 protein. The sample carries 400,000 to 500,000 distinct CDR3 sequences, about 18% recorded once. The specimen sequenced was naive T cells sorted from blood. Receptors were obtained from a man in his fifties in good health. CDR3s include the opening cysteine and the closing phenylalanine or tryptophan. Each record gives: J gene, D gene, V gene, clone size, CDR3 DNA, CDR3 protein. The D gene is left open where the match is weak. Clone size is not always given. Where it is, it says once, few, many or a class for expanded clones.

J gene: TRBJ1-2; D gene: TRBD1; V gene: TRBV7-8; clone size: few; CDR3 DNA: TGTGCCAGCAGCATAGGGACAGGGCACTATGGCTACACCTTC; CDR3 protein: CASSIGTGHYGYTF
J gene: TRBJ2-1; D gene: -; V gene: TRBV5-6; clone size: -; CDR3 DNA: TGTGCCAGCAGCTTGGCCAGGGTGCGGGACATATACAATGAGCAGTTCTTC; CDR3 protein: CASSLARVRDIYNEQFF
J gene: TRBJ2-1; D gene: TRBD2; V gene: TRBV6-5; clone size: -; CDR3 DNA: TGTGCCAGCAGTTTTTGGGCTAGCGGGAGGCATGAGCAGTTCTTC; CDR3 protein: CASSFWASGRHEQFF
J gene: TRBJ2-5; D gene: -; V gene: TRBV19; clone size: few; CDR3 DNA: TGTGCCAGTTCCGACTCAGGGGGGGGCGAGACCCAGTACTTC; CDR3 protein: CASSDSGGGETQYF
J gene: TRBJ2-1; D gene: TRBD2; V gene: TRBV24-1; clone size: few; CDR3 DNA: TGTGCCACCAGTGAGGCCGGGACTAGCGGGAAAAATGAGCAGTTCTTC; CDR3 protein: CATSEAGTSGKNEQFF
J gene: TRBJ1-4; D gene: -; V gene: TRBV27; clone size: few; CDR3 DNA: TGTGCCAGCTGTCAGGACAGTTCAACTAATGAAAAACTGTTTTTT; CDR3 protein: CASCQDSSTNEKLFF
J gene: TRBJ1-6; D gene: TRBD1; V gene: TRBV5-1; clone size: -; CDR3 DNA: TGCGCCAGCAGCTTAGGTACAGGGGGATATAATTCACCCCTCCACTTT; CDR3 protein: CASSLGTGGYNSPLHF
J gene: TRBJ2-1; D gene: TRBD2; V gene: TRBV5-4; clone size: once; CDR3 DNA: TGTGCCAGCAGCAAGCGGAATAGCGGGAGCTCCCGTGAGCAGTTCTTC; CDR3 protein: CASSKRNSGSSREQFF
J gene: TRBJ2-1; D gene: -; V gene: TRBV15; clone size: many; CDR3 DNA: TGTGCCACCAGCAGTTTTTTTCGGGATGAGCAGTTCTTC; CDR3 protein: CATSSFFRDEQFF
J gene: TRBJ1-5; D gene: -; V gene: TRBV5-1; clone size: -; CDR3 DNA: TGCGCCAGCAGCTGGACCGGGATGGATAGTGGTCAGCCCCAGCATTTT; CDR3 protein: CASSWTGMDSGQPQHF
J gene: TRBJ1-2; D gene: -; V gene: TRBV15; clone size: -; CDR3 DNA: TGTGCCACCAGCAGAGATCACCAGCCCAACTATGGCTACACCTTC; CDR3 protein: CATSRDHQPNYGYTF
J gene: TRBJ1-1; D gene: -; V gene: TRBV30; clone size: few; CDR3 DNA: TGTGCCTGGAGTGTACTGGGGATCAACACTGAAGCTTTCTTT; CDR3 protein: CAWSVLGINTEAFF
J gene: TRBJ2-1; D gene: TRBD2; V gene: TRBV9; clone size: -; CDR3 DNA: TGTGCCAGCAGCGTAGGACCGGGAGGGAGGGCCCCTGGTGAGCAGTTCTTC; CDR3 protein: CASSVGPGGRAPGEQFF
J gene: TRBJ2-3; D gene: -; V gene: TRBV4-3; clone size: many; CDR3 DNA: TGCGCCAGCAGCCAAGGACACCCCGGAAGCACAGATACGCAGTATTTT; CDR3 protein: CASSQGHPGSTDTQYF
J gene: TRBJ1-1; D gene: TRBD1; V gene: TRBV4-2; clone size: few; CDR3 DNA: TGTGCCAGCAGCCAAGAACTTCAATACTCCGGGACAGGGAACACTGAAGCTTTCTTT; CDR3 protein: CASSQELQYSGTGNTEAFF
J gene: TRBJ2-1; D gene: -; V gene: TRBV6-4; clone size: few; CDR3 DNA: TGTGCCAGCAGTGACAGTGGACTCCCCAATGAGCAGTTCTTC; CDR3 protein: CASSDSGLPNEQFF
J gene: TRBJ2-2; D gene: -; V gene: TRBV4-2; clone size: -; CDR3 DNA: TGTGCCAGCAGCCAAGAGAACCCAACCGGGGAGCTGTTTTTT; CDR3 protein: CASSQENPTGELFF
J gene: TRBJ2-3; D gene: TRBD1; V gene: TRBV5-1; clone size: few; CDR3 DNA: TGCGCCAGCAGCACGGGACAGGGCTACACAGATACGCAGTATTTT; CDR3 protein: CASSTGQGYTDTQYF
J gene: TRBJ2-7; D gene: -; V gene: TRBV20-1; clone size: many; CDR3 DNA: TGCAGTGCTAGAGGGCCAGGGGCGCCCCAAGGTTATGGGTACTTC; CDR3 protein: CSARGPGAPQGYGYF
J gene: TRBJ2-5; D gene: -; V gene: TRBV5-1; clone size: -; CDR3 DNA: TGCGCCAGCAGCCCCCGGACATCAAAAGCGGTAACCCAGTACTTC; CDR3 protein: CASSPRTSKAVTQYF
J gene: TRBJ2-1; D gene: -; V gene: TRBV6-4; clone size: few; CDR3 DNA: TGTGCCAGCAGTCCCATCCAGATGGGTTCCTACAATGAGCAGTTCTTC; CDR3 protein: CASSPIQMGSYNEQFF
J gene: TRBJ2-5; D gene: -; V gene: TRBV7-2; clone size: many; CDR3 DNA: TGTGCCAGCAGTATTAGCGTTCAAGAGACCCAGTACTTC; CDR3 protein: CASSISVQETQYF
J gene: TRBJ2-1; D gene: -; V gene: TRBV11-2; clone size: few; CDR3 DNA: TGTGCCAGCAGTCGCGGACAGCCAGAGCAGTTCTTC; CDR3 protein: CASSRGQPEQFF
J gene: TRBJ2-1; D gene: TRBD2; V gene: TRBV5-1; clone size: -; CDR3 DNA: TGCGCCAGCAGCCCGTCTAGCGGGAGGGCCCCGGAGCAGTTCTTC; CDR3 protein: CASSPSSGRAPEQFF
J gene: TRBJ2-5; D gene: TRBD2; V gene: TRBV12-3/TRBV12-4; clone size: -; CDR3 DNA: TGTGCCAGCAGGAAGAGCGGGGTTGAGACCCAGTACTTC; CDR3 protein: CASRKSGVETQYF
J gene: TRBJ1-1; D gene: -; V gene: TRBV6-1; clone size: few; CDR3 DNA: TGTGCCAGCAGCTCCTTGGGCCCCATGAACACTGAAGCTTTCTTT; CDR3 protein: CASSSLGPMNTEAFF
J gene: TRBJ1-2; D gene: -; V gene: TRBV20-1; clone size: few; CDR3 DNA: TGCAGTGCCCCTACCGGGGTGAACTATGGCTACACCTTC; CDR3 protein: CSAPTGVNYGYTF
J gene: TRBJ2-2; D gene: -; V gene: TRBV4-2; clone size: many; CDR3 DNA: TGTGCCAGCAGCCAAGGGTTCGGCACCGGGGAGCTGTTTTTT; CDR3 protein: CASSQGFGTGELFF
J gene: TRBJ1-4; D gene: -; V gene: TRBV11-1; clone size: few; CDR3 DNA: TGTGCCAGCAGCCCCAAGACCTCGAGGCTGCGGCGAACTCACGATGAAAAACTGTTTTTT; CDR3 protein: CASSPKTSRLRRTHDEKLFF
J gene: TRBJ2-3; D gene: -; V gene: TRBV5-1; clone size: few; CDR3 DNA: TGCGCCAGCAGCTTGGTTACTCCAGCAGCAGATACGCAGTATTTT; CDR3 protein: CASSLVTPAADTQYF
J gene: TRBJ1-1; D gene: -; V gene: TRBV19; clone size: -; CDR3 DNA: TGTGCCAGTAGTATTAAAGGGGTTAGGACTGAAGCTTTCTTT; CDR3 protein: CASSIKGVRTEAFF
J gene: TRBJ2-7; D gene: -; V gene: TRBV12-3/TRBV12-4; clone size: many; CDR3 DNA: TGTGCCAGCAGTGGGATTGGCCTATCCTACGAGCAGTACTTC; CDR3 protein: CASSGIGLSYEQYF
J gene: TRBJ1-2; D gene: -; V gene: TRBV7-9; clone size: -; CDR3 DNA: TGTGCCACCTGGCCCCTGGAATATGGCTACACCTTC; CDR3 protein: CATWPLEYGYTF
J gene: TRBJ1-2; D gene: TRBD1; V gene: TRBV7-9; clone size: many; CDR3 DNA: TGTGCCAGCAGCCGAGACGGGACAGGCTATGGCTACACCTTC; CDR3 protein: CASSRDGTGYGYTF
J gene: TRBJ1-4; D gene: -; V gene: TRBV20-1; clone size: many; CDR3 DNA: TGCAGTGCGCGGGTGGGAAATGAAAAACTGTTTTTT; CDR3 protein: CSARVGNEKLFF
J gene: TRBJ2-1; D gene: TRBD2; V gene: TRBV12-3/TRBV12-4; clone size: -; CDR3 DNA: TGTGCCAGCAGTCGTAGGACTAGCGGAGAGCAGTTCTTC; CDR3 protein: CASSRRTSGEQFF
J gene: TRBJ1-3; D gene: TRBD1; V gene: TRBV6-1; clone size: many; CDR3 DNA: TGTGCCAGCAGTGAAGCTGGGACAGGGGCTGGAAACACCATATATTTT; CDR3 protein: CASSEAGTGAGNTIYF
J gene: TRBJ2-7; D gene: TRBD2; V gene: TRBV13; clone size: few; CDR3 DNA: TGTGCCAGCAGCCCTGAGCGGGAGAGCGACGAGCAGTACTTC; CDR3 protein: CASSPERESDEQYF
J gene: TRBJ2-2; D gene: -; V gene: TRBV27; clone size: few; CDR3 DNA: TGTGCCAGCAGTTTTCCAATAGTCCCCGGTCGCCCCGGGGAGCTGTTTTTT; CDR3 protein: CASSFPIVPGRPGELFF